A selection of T cell receptor beta chains follows, all from one sample in a study of glioma-infiltrating T cells after dendritic cell vaccination. Profiled with immunoSEQ multiplex PCR; TCRdb holds only in-frame clones, not every one. This table holds 100,000 or so clones, about nine tenths found once. The source material was blood, sampled before dendritic cell vaccination. The receptors stem from a human donor with glioblastoma. CDR3s include the opening cysteine and the closing phenylalanine or tryptophan. D genes are given only for firm matches. Clone size is given for some rows only: seen once, a few or many times, or a class if the clone is expanded.

j_gene: TRBJ2-5
abundance: NA
d_gene: TRBD2
v_gene: TRBV10-1
CDR3nt: TGCGCCAGCAGCCGAAGTTGGGGACTAGCGTTCCAAGAGACCCAGTACTTC
CDR3aa: CASSRSWGLAFQETQYF

j_gene: TRBJ1-3
abundance: NA
d_gene: NA
v_gene: TRBV10-3
CDR3nt: TGTGCCATCAGGGCCCAATTCTCTGGAAACACCATATATTTT
CDR3aa: CAIRAQFSGNTIYF

j_gene: TRBJ2-7
abundance: NA
d_gene: NA
v_gene: TRBV5-1
CDR3nt: TGCGCCAGCAGCTTGGGGGCCCACGAGCAGTACTTC
CDR3aa: CASSLGAHEQYF

j_gene: TRBJ2-7
abundance: NA
d_gene: NA
v_gene: TRBV5-6
CDR3nt: TGTGCCAGCAGCACAACAGGGTCCTTCGAGCAGTACTTC
CDR3aa: CASSTTGSFEQYF

j_gene: TRBJ2-7
abundance: NA
d_gene: TRBD1
v_gene: TRBV29-1
CDR3nt: TGCAGCGTCGACAGGGCACCCCTCTCCTACGAGCAGTACTTC
CDR3aa: CSVDRAPLSYEQYF

j_gene: TRBJ1-5
abundance: NA
d_gene: NA
v_gene: TRBV15
CDR3nt: TGTGCCACCAGCCTACAGGGAAGTGCTCAGCCCCAGCATTTT
CDR3aa: CATSLQGSAQPQHF

j_gene: TRBJ2-3
abundance: NA
d_gene: TRBD2
v_gene: TRBV7-2
CDR3nt: TGTGCCAGCAGCTTGCTTAGCGGGAGCGGTGCCGTCACAGATACGCAGTATTTT
CDR3aa: CASSLLSGSGAVTDTQYF

j_gene: TRBJ2-7
abundance: NA
d_gene: NA
v_gene: TRBV5-4
CDR3nt: TGTGCCAGCAGCTTGGCTCTGTCTCAAACACGACAGCAAAACTACGAGCAGTACTTC
CDR3aa: CASSLALSQTRQQNYEQYF

j_gene: TRBJ2-5
abundance: NA
d_gene: NA
v_gene: TRBV10-3
CDR3nt: TGTGCCACCCGAGGATCGAACCATCAAGAGACCCAGTACTTC
CDR3aa: CATRGSNHQETQYF

j_gene: TRBJ2-5
abundance: NA
d_gene: TRBD1
v_gene: TRBV18
CDR3nt: TGTGCCAGCTCACTACAGGGGGGTCGAGGGGAGACCCAGTACTTC
CDR3aa: CASSLQGGRGETQYF

j_gene: TRBJ2-5
abundance: NA
d_gene: TRBD2
v_gene: TRBV2
CDR3nt: TGTGCCAGCAGCTCTCCTAAGCGGGGCGGGGGGGAGACCCAGTACTTC
CDR3aa: CASSSPKRGGGETQYF

j_gene: TRBJ2-2
abundance: NA
d_gene: TRBD1
v_gene: TRBV28
CDR3nt: TGTGCCAGCAGTTTCTCCAGGGGGAAGGAGCTGTTTTTT
CDR3aa: CASSFSRGKELFF

j_gene: TRBJ2-3
abundance: NA
d_gene: TRBD1
v_gene: TRBV7-3
CDR3nt: TGTGCCAGCAGCCCCCAAGGGACAGTAATTAACGGGGCGCAGTATTTT
CDR3aa: CASSPQGTVINGAQYF

j_gene: TRBJ2-2
abundance: NA
d_gene: TRBD2
v_gene: TRBV4-2
CDR3nt: TGTGCCAGCAGCCAAGATCCGGCGGGGGTCGTCACCGGGGAGCTGTTTTTT
CDR3aa: CASSQDPAGVVTGELFF

j_gene: TRBJ2-5
abundance: NA
d_gene: NA
v_gene: TRBV6-5
CDR3nt: TGTGCCAGCCCCCCCCCAGCCACCAGGGAGACCCAGTACTTC
CDR3aa: CASPPPATRETQYF

j_gene: TRBJ1-2
abundance: NA
d_gene: TRBD1
v_gene: TRBV6-5
CDR3nt: TGTGCCAGCAGTGGGACAGGCGGACGGACGTTGAGTTACACCTTC
CDR3aa: CASSGTGGRTLSYTF

j_gene: TRBJ2-7
abundance: NA
d_gene: NA
v_gene: TRBV5-1
CDR3nt: TGCGCCAGCAGCGCTTTAGAAACCTACGAGCAGTACTTC
CDR3aa: CASSALETYEQYF

j_gene: TRBJ2-3
abundance: NA
d_gene: NA
v_gene: TRBV27
CDR3nt: TGTGCCAGCAGTTTATCGTGGACAGAAAGTAGCACAGATACGCAGTATTTT
CDR3aa: CASSLSWTESSTDTQYF

j_gene: TRBJ1-2
abundance: NA
d_gene: NA
v_gene: TRBV7-9
CDR3nt: TGTGCCACAACTAACTATGGCTACACCTTC
CDR3aa: CATTNYGYTF

j_gene: TRBJ2-3
abundance: few
d_gene: TRBD2
v_gene: TRBV4-1
CDR3nt: TGCGCCAGCAGCCCTACGACTAGCGGGAGTGGTGATACGCAGTATTTT
CDR3aa: CASSPTTSGSGDTQYF

j_gene: TRBJ2-3
abundance: NA
d_gene: TRBD2
v_gene: TRBV7-7
CDR3nt: TGTGCCAGCAGCAAGGGACTAGCGCTCTCCGATACGCAGTATTTT
CDR3aa: CASSKGLALSDTQYF

j_gene: TRBJ1-2
abundance: NA
d_gene: NA
v_gene: TRBV6-5
CDR3nt: TGTGCCAGCAGCCAAGGGGGTAGAAGCTACACCTTC
CDR3aa: CASSQGGRSYTF

j_gene: TRBJ2-5
abundance: NA
d_gene: NA
v_gene: TRBV6-1
CDR3nt: TGTGCCAGCAGTGAAGCGTTGGAGGTTTTCCAAGAGACCCAGTACTTC
CDR3aa: CASSEALEVFQETQYF

j_gene: TRBJ2-1
abundance: NA
d_gene: NA
v_gene: TRBV5-1
CDR3nt: TGCGCCAGCAGCTCCGAGTTCTACAATGAGCAGTTCTTC
CDR3aa: CASSSEFYNEQFF

j_gene: TRBJ2-7
abundance: NA
d_gene: TRBD2
v_gene: TRBV5-6
CDR3nt: TGTGCCAGCAGCCCCCAGGGGACTAGAGCCTACGAGCAGTACTTC
CDR3aa: CASSPQGTRAYEQYF

j_gene: TRBJ2-7
abundance: NA
d_gene: NA
v_gene: TRBV6-1
CDR3nt: TGTGCCAGCAGTGTCACCCCCGGGGGAACCTACGAGCAGTACTTC
CDR3aa: CASSVTPGGTYEQYF

j_gene: TRBJ2-7
abundance: NA
d_gene: NA
v_gene: TRBV29-1
CDR3nt: TGCAGCGTTGCACCTCGCCTAGACGAGCAGTACTTC
CDR3aa: CSVAPRLDEQYF

j_gene: TRBJ1-1
abundance: few
d_gene: NA
v_gene: TRBV2
CDR3nt: TGTGCCAGCAGGCCAGACACTGAAGCTTTCTTT
CDR3aa: CASRPDTEAFF

j_gene: TRBJ2-2
abundance: once
d_gene: TRBD1
v_gene: TRBV7-8
CDR3nt: TGTGCCAGCAGCTCACCGGGACAGGGGGTGTCCGCGAACACCGGGGAGCTGTTTTTT
CDR3aa: CASSSPGQGVSANTGELFF

j_gene: TRBJ2-7
abundance: NA
d_gene: TRBD1
v_gene: TRBV25-1
CDR3nt: TGTGCCAGCAGGACAGGGGGGGGTGGCGAGCAGTACTTC
CDR3aa: CASRTGGGGEQYF

j_gene: TRBJ1-4
abundance: NA
d_gene: TRBD1
v_gene: TRBV11-2
CDR3nt: TGTGCCAGCAGCCGAAACCCGGGACAGGGGAATGAAAAACTGTTTTTT
CDR3aa: CASSRNPGQGNEKLFF

j_gene: TRBJ2-3
abundance: NA
d_gene: NA
v_gene: TRBV7-3
CDR3nt: TGTGCCAGCAGCCTGCGGGATACAGATACGCAGTATTTT
CDR3aa: CASSLRDTDTQYF

j_gene: TRBJ1-5
abundance: NA
d_gene: TRBD1
v_gene: TRBV5-8
CDR3nt: TGTGCCAGCAGCCCGGGACAGGGGGGGAATCAGCCCCAGCATTTT
CDR3aa: CASSPGQGGNQPQHF

j_gene: TRBJ2-7
abundance: NA
d_gene: TRBD1
v_gene: TRBV7-9
CDR3nt: TGTGCCAGCAGCTGGGACAGGGCCTACGAGCAGTACTTC
CDR3aa: CASSWDRAYEQYF

j_gene: TRBJ2-7
abundance: NA
d_gene: TRBD1
v_gene: TRBV9
CDR3nt: TGTGCCAGCAGCGTAGCGGTCGGGGACAGCTACGAGCAGTACTTC
CDR3aa: CASSVAVGDSYEQYF

j_gene: TRBJ1-2
abundance: NA
d_gene: TRBD1
v_gene: TRBV7-3
CDR3nt: TGTGCCAGCAGCTACGGGCCGGGACAGGGTTATGGCTACACCTTC
CDR3aa: CASSYGPGQGYGYTF

j_gene: TRBJ2-5
abundance: NA
d_gene: TRBD1
v_gene: TRBV7-3
CDR3nt: TGTGCCAGCGGACAGGGCCCAGAGACCCAGTACTTC
CDR3aa: CASGQGPETQYF